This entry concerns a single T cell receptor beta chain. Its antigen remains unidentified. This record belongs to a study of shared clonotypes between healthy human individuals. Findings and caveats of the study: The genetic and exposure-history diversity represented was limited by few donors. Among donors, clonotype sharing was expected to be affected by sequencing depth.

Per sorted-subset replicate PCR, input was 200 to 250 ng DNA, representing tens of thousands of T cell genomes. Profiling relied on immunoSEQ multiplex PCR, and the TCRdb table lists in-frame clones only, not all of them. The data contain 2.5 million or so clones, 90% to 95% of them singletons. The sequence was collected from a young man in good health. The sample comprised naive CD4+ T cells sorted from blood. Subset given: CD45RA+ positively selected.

The CDR3 protein is CASSSPGGGAIDEQFF. Written as DNA, the CDR3 is TGTGCCAGCAGTTCACCAGGCGGGGGGGCTATCGATGAGCAGTTCTTC. This rearrangement joins TRBV28 to TRBJ2-1; TRBD2 matches 9 bases. CDR3 size: 16 residues. Germline loops: CDR1 MDHEN, CDR2 SYDVKM. V lost 4 bases, J lost 8 bases, and 12 bases stayed unmatched.